This T cell receptor beta chain was profiled in a study of response to subunit inactivated influenza vaccine. Regarding the study as a whole: Every seasonal influenza vaccination brings in few new T cells, the authors suggested.

This clonotype was picked up a small number of times. The antigen remains unidentified. Using its own MiXCR run on the RT-PCR reads, TCRdb lists one record per CDR3 protein. Here the sample spans 450,000 to 500,000 distinct CDR3 sequences, approximately 9.9% being singletons. V lost 0 bases, J lost 3 bases, and 16 bases lay in between. CDR1 is LGHDT, CDR2 YNNKEL, per germline (reference sequence). The CDR3 spans 17 residues. This clonotype was sampled from a man between 45 and 60 years old who received an inactivated influenza vaccine. The chain joins TRBV3-1 to TRBJ2-3, with a tentative D call TRBD1 (5 bases). The source material was PBMCs from blood, sampled roughly 48 days after vaccination. CDR3 sequence (DNA): TGTGCCAGCAGCCAAGAAGGGGCTGCTCTGAGGACAGATACGCAGTATTTT. Amino acids: CASSQEGAALRTDTQYF.